The 2 T cell receptor beta chains given below trace back to one sample, sequenced in a study of cytomegalovirus exposure and HLA in healthy donors. 13 Jbeta primers and 60 Vbeta primers were used for the PCR. Clones were sequenced by immunoSEQ multiplex PCR, and TCRdb holds only the in-frame ones, with some missing. The sample shows roughly 150,000 clones, 82% of them seen only once. Sequencing used PBMCs. The receptor set was obtained from a girl aged 2 to 9 in good health and CMV-seropositive.

This chain links TRBV2 with TRBJ1-3; D gene unclear. Trimming took 3 bases from V and 0 from J, leaving 6 bases between them. This CDR3 contains 14 residues. Looked up from germline, CDR1 is SNHLY and CDR2 is FYNNEI. CDR3 in DNA: TGTGCCAGCAGTGAGGAGATCTCTGGAAACACCATATATTTT. Residues: CASSEEISGNTIYF. Based on the CDR3 plus reference TRBV2 and TRBJ1-3, the full variable domain is EPEVTQTPSHQVTQMGQEVILRCVPISNHLYFYWYRQILGQKVEFLVSFYNNEISEKSEIFDDQFSVERPDGSNFTLKIRSTKLEDSAMYFCASSEEISGNTIYFGEGSWLTVV.

The chain employs TRBV19 and TRBJ1-2; 9 bases align to TRBD1. Germline values: CDR1 LNHDA, CDR2 SQIVND (reference sequence). The CDR3 has 14 residues. Trimming at V came to 3 bases and at J to 4 bases, leaving 3 bases not matched to a gene. The CDR3 coding sequence is TGTGCCAGTAGTATTGACAGGGGGGGCTATGGCTACACCTTC. The encoded protein is CASSIDRGGYGYTF.